The 20 T cell receptor beta chains below all came from one sample that was sequenced in a study of shared clonotypes between healthy human individuals. Sequencing was performed with immunoSEQ multiplex PCR; in TCRdb, only in-frame clones are kept and a portion is missing. The data hold fewer than 1.4 million clones, with around 78% observed a single time. Sequencing was performed on memory CD4+ T cells from PBMCs. Noted subset: CD45RA-negative fraction. These receptors originate from a man in his late teens or twenties in good health. Some clones in this sample may be carry-over from other donors' samples.

J is TRBJ2-2 and V is TRBV28; TRBD1 agrees at 7 bases. The CDR3 is 15 amino acids. Germline V gene lookup returns CDR1 MDHEN and CDR2 SYDVKM. J lost 5 bases, V lost 7 bases, and 10 bases had no gene match. In nucleotides, the CDR3 is TGTGCCAGCACCGCCGCGACAGGGAAGACCGGGGAGCTGTTTTTT. Encoded protein: CASTAATGKTGELFF.

CDR3 in DNA: TGTGCCAGCAGCCAAGGGCTAGCTAACAATGAGCAGTTCTTC. The encoded protein is CASSQGLANNEQFF. V gene TRBV4-2 combines with J gene TRBJ2-1, with a tentative D call TRBD2 (5 bases). V lost 1 base to trimming and J lost 5 bases, with 9 bases between them. Germline assignment: CDR1 LGHNA and CDR2 YNFKEQ. The CDR3 runs to 14 residues.

The chain uses TRBV30 and TRBJ2-1, with TRBD2 identical over 7 bases. This CDR3 is 14 amino acids long. The V and J ends lost 3 bases and 8 bases, in that order; junction bases with no gene match: 10. Germline V lookup: CDR1 GTSNPN, CDR2 SVGIG (reference sequence). This chain's CDR3 is CAWRLAGGLDEQFF. CDR3 nucleotide sequence: TGTGCCTGGAGGTTAGCGGGTGGGTTGGATGAGCAGTTCTTC.

On this clone itself: Other DNA sequences from this sample encode an identical CDR3 as well. This chain joins TRBV6-6 and TRBJ2-7; D ambiguous. Germline loops: CDR1 MNHNY, CDR2 SVGAGI (reference sequence). Between the trimmed V and J ends, which lost 6 bases and 1 base, there was a span of 7 bases. The length of the CDR3 is 12 residues. DNA of the CDR3: TGTGCCAGCAGCCCTCCTTCCTACGAGCAGTACTTC. The encoded protein is CASSPPSYEQYF.

This chain joins TRBV28 and TRBJ1-5; 9 bases line up with TRBD1. This CDR3 comprises 16 residues. Germline assignment: CDR1 MDHEN and CDR2 SYDVKM. The V segment lost 3 bases and the J segment 6 bases; nucleotides outside the gene matches: 9. Here the CDR3 reads CASSFASEDRGQPQHF. The CDR3, as DNA: TGTGCCAGCAGTTTCGCGTCGGAGGACAGGGGTCAGCCCCAGCATTTT.

CDR3 protein: CASSSIDTTSNTGELFF. CDR3 coding DNA: TGTGCCAGCAGCTCAATAGATACTACCTCGAACACCGGGGAGCTGTTTTTT. The rearrangement links TRBV5-6 to TRBJ2-2; D ambiguous. Trimming removed 3 bases at V and 0 bases at J, with 15 bases between. Germline V CDR1 and CDR2: SGHDT, YYEEEE. The CDR3 consists of 17 residues.

This sequence joins TRBV7-8 and TRBJ2-3; no clear D gene. This CDR3 region has 13 residues. The V end was cut by 1 base, the J end by 4 bases, with 6 bases between. In germline, CDR1 is SGHVS, CDR2 FQNEAQ. The chain's CDR3 is CASSLETADTQYF. CDR3 sequence (DNA): TGTGCCAGCAGCTTAGAGACGGCAGATACGCAGTATTTT.

Turning to this clone: A far larger clone lies a single base away; this is likely a read error. CDR3 sequence (DNA): TGTGCCAGCAGCTTAGGCAGCGGGGGTGCCTACGGGCAGTACTTC. It specifies CASSLGSGGAYGQYF. The V and J genes are TRBV11-2 and TRBJ2-7; 8 bases match TRBD2. Per germline, CDR1 SGHAT and CDR2 FQNNGV. The length of the CDR3 is 15 residues.

This chain connects TRBV5-4 to TRBJ2-1; 10 bases fit TRBD2. The trim removed 0 bases at V and 4 bases at J, leaving 7 bases unmatched. This CDR3 contains 17 residues. CDR1 is SGHNT and CDR2 is YYREEE in the germline V gene (reference sequence). The CDR3, as DNA: TGTGCCAGCAGCTTGGGGCTAGCGGGAGTCAGGTACAATGAGCAGTTCTTC. Its translation: CASSLGLAGVRYNEQFF.

This clone was counted ten times or more. The chain carries TRBV10-3 and TRBJ2-2; the D call may be TRBD1 or TRBD2 (5 bases each). The CDR3 is 14 residues long. The V and J ends lost 4 bases and 4 bases respectively, with 10 bases between them. The V gene's germline CDR1 is ENHRY and CDR2 SYGVKD. The CDR3 is CAISVTEGTGELFF. In DNA, the CDR3 is TGTGCCATCAGTGTGACAGAGGGCACCGGGGAGCTGTTTTTT.

The V and J genes are TRBV7-6 and TRBJ2-3; D gene uncertain. Germline V gene sequence: CDR1 SGHVS, CDR2 FNYEAQ. Between the trimmed V and J ends, which lost 5 bases and 5 bases, there was a span of 2 bases. The CDR3 spans 10 residues. This CDR3 reads CASSRDTQYF. The CDR3 nucleotides read TGTGCCAGCAGCCGAGATACGCAGTATTTT.

This clone was counted only a few times. The V gene is TRBV6-1, the J gene TRBJ2-1; 14 bases fit TRBD2. V gave up 3 bases and J gave up 2 bases; unmatched junction bases: 6. The germline V gene has CDR1 MNHNS and CDR2 SASEGT. The CDR3 is 18 residues long. CDR3 sequence: CASSEGLAGDGPYNEQFF. The CDR3 bases are TGTGCCAGCAGTGAGGGACTAGCGGGAGATGGTCCCTACAATGAGCAGTTCTTC.

In this sample, this clone turned up once. The chain employs TRBV7-8 and TRBJ2-6, with D perhaps matching TRBD1 (6 bases). CDR1 is SGHVS and CDR2 is FQNEAQ in the germline V gene. Trimming took off 1 base at V and 0 bases at J, with 10 bases between the two ends. The CDR3 is 17 amino acids. In DNA, the CDR3 is TGTGCCAGCAGCTTAGGTGTCAGGGGCTCTGGGGCCAACGTCCTGACTTTC. Translating it yields CASSLGVRGSGANVLTF.

The chain uses TRBV6-6 and TRBJ1-4; 7 bases agree with TRBD1. There are 13 residues in the CDR3. The germline CDR1 and CDR2 sequences are MNHNY and SVGAGI (reference sequence). Unmatched junction bases numbered 9, after V lost 10 bases and J lost 7 bases. CDR3 protein: CATGSGGAEKLFF. The CDR3 DNA reads TGTGCCACCGGATCAGGGGGAGCTGAAAAACTGTTTTTT.

J is TRBJ2-5 and V is TRBV2, with TRBD2 as a possible D gene (6 bases). Germline lookup yields CDR1 SNHLY and CDR2 FYNNEI. This CDR3 has 12 residues. V dropped 7 bases and J dropped 10 bases, with 16 bases sitting between them. The CDR3 DNA sequence: TGTGCCAGCATCCGGAGCGAGGAGGGCCAGTACTTC. It codes for CASIRSEEGQYF.

This clone was detected only a few times. A far larger clone is just one base off, so this is likely a read error. Other DNA variants within this sample encode the same CDR3. The chain links TRBV29-1 to TRBJ1-1; D gene unclear. The germline V and J ends were trimmed by 5 bases and 1 base, with 8 bases remaining between them. The CDR3 runs to 12 residues. Germline loops: CDR1 SQVTM, CDR2 ANQGSEA. This CDR3 reads CSVSSGNTEAFF. For the CDR3, the DNA is TGCAGCGTTTCTTCAGGGAACACTGAAGCTTTCTTT.

This chain uses TRBV30 with TRBJ1-2; D is perhaps TRBD1 (5 bases). The CDR3 has 16 residues. The germline V gene has CDR1 GTSNPN and CDR2 SVGIG (reference sequence). Trimming took 0 bases from V and 6 from J, leaving 20 bases between them. The CDR3 region has the DNA TGTGCCTGGAGTGTCTCCTGGGACGGCGGAGGTAATGGCTACACCTTC. It yields the protein CAWSVSWDGGGNGYTF.

This chain connects TRBV6-6 to TRBJ1-2; the D is unclear. CDR3 size: 13 residues. Germline V gives CDR1 MNHNY, CDR2 SVGAGI (reference sequence). Trimming stripped 5 bases from V and 8 bases from J, with 15 bases between. The CDR3 reads CASSQPQLRGYTF. The CDR3 nucleotides are TGTGCCAGCAGTCAGCCCCAGTTAAGAGGCTACACCTTC.

To note about this clone: The sample has other DNA sequences that encode this CDR3 too. The chain is built from TRBV5-1 and TRBJ2-5, with D perhaps matching TRBD1 (5 bases). From germline, CDR1 is SGHRS and CDR2 YFSETQ. The CDR3 is 14 amino acids. Trimming took 0 bases from V and 6 from J, leaving 12 bases between them. CDR3 amino acids: CASSLASGKQTQYF. The CDR3 bases are TGCGCCAGCAGCTTGGCCTCAGGGAAGCAGACCCAGTACTTC.

The chain has TRBV5-1 and TRBJ1-2, with D possibly matching TRBD1 (5 bases). This CDR3 is 18 amino acids long. Trimming removed 3 bases from V and 9 bases from J, with 30 bases in between. Germline V CDR1 and CDR2: SGHRS, YFSETQ. This chain's CDR3 is CASSSPEEGRWAPDSYTF. CDR3 nucleotides: TGCGCCAGCAGCTCGCCGGAGGAGGGGCGCTGGGCCCCTGATAGCTACACCTTC.